This record concerns one T cell receptor beta chain sequence. The antigen is not known. This record comes from a study of shared clonotypes between healthy human individuals. The overall study: Serving as donors were two women and three men, whose ages spanned 18 to 49. For every donor, three CD4 naive, three CD4 memory, two CD8 naive and one CD8 memory plates were used.

The study's findings and limits: The authors expected sequencing depth to affect clonotype sharing among donors.

Samples underwent the assay at deep level. The method was immunoSEQ multiplex PCR; TCRdb's version includes in-frame clones alone and lacks a portion of them. The sample has about 1.1 million clones, around 78% seen once. The CDR3 has 13 residues. The germline V and J ends were trimmed by 5 bases and 2 bases, with 8 bases remaining between them. Germline assignment: CDR1 MNHNS and CDR2 SASEGT. Material: memory CD4+ T cells from PBMCs. The subset is: CD45RA-negative fraction. This clonotype was sampled from a man younger than 30 in good health. Some clones in this sample may be carry-over from other donors' samples. The V call is TRBV6-1, the J call TRBJ2-3; D may be TRBD2 (6 bases). CDR3 DNA sequence: TGTGCCAGCAGTTGGGGACTCACAGATACGCAGTATTTT. Translating it yields CASSWGLTDTQYF.